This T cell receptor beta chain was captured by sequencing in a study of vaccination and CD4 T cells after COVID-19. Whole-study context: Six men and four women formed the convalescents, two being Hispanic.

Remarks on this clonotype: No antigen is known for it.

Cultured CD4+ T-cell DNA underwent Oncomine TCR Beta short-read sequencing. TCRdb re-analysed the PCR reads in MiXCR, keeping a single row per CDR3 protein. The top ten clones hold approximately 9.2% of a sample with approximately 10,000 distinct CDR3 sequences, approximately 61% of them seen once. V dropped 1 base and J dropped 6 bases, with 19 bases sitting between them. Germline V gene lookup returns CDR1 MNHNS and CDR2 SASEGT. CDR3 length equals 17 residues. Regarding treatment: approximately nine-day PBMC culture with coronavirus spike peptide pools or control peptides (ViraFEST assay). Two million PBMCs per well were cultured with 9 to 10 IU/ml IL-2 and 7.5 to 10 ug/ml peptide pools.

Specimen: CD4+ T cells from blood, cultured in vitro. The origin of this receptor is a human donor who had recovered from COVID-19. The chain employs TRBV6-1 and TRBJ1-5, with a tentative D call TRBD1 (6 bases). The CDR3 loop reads CASSEGSGGQVRQPQHF. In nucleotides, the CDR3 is TGTGCCAGCAGTGAAGGCTCGGGGGGGCAGGTGCGTCAGCCCCAGCATTTT.